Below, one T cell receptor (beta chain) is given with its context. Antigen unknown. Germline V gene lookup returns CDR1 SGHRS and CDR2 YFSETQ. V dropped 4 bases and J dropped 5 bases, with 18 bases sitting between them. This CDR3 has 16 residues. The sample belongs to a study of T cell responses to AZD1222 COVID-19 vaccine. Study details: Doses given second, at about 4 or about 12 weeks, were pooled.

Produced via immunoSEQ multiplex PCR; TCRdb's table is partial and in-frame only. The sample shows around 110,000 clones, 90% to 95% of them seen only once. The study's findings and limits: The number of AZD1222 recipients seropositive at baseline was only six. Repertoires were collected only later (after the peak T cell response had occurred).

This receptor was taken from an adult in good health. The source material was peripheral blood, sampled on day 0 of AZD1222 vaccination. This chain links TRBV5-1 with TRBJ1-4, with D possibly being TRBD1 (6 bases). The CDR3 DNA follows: TGCGCCAGCAGCCCGCAGGGACACCAGAAAAATGAAAAACTGTTTTTT. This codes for CASSPQGHQKNEKLFF.